This TCR beta chain was found in a study of blood T cell repertoires in COVID-19. Study details: Collection of acute and convalescent COVID-19 samples took place in the United States, Italy and Spain. The cDNA or gDNA used as material had been derived from T cells, B-cell-depleted T cells, or PBMCs.

Per germline, CDR1 SGDLS and CDR2 YYNGEE. The germline V and J ends were trimmed by 4 bases and 0 bases, with 16 bases remaining between them. The CDR3 has 16 amino acids. How the authors handled the data: Counts of nucleated cells, estimated from reference gene primer amplification, were obtained. Assay: immunoSEQ multiplex PCR; the TCRdb copy retains only in-frame clones and omits some. V, J and clone size reflect that table, while D and trimming were determined from the DNA. The sample contains approximately 90,000 clones, over 75% of which appear only once. This clonotype originated in a man older than 75 with active or convalescent COVID-19. V and J are TRBV9 and TRBJ1-1, with D possibly TRBD1 on 6 matching bases. The material sequenced was peripheral blood. The CDR3 DNA reads TGTGCCAGCAGCCCCGACAGGAGGAGCATGAACACTGAAGCTTTCTTT. It translates to CASSPDRRSMNTEAFF.